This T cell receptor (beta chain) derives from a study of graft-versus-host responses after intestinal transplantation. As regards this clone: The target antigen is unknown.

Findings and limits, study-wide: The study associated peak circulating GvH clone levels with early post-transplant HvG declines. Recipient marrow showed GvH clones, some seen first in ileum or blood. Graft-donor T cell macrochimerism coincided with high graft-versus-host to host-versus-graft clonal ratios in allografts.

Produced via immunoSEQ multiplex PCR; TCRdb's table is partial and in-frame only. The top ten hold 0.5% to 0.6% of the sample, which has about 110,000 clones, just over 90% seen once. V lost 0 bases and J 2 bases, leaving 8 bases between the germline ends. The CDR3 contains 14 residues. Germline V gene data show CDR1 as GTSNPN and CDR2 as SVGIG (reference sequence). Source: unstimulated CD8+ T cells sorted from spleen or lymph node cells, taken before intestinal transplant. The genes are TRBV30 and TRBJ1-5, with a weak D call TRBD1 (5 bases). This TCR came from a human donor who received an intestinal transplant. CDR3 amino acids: CAWSVGAGNQPQHF. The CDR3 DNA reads TGTGCCTGGAGTGTTGGGGCGGGCAATCAGCCCCAGCATTTT.